This TCR beta chain was recorded in a study of cytomegalovirus exposure and HLA in healthy donors. Study as a whole: Ancestry clustering placed about 86% of 300 to 400 genotyped donors in the Caucasian-associated cluster.

The V end was cut by 3 bases, the J end by 7 bases, with 6 bases between. This CDR3 region has 12 residues. Per germline, CDR1 LNHDA and CDR2 SQIVND (reference sequence). It was with 60 Vbeta and 13 Jbeta primers that the PCR ran. Data came from immunoSEQ multiplex PCR; TCRdb stores just in-frame clones and leaves some out. The sample has 110,000 to 150,000 clones, around 80% seen once. On this clone: Its antigen remains unidentified.

Study outcomes and limitations: The likely explanation for a cluster of highly shared sequence variants was sequencing artifact. Accurate predictions that matched the HLA-A and HLA-B alleles of most subjects were reportedly made from TCR beta sequences.

Sequencing was done on a sample of PBMCs. This receptor was obtained from a male donor in good health and CMV-seronegative. This chain uses TRBV19 with TRBJ1-4, with D unclear. The chain's CDR3 is CASSMVGEKLFF. The CDR3 DNA reads as TGTGCCAGTAGTATGGTCGGTGAAAAACTGTTTTTT.